This TCR beta chain was sequenced during a study of shared clonotypes between healthy human individuals. Study background: CD4 naive cells filled three plates per donor, CD4 memory three, CD8 naive two and CD8 memory one.

The length of the CDR3 is 13 residues. Germline lookup yields CDR1 SGHNT and CDR2 YYREEE (reference sequence). The ends were cut back, 2 bases at V and 5 bases at J, with 10 bases in the middle. It was around 220 ng DNA, 28,000 or so T cell genomes, that sorted-subset replicate PCRs used. Assay: immunoSEQ multiplex PCR; the TCRdb copy retains only in-frame clones and omits some. The data hold over a million clones, with roughly 80% observed a single time. The chain links TRBV5-4 to TRBJ2-5; D remains ambiguous. The sequence came from a man aged 18 to 30 in good health. Material: memory CD4+ T cells sorted from blood. The sample's subset: CD45RA-negative fraction. DNA of the CDR3: TGTGCCAGCAGCTTTCAAAGCAGGGAGACCCAGTACTTC. Translation gives CASSFQSRETQYF.